Detailed here is one T cell receptor beta chain. In germline, CDR1 is WSHSY, CDR2 SAAADI. Trimming shortened V by 4 bases and J by 3 bases, and 10 bases separated the two germline ends. The CDR3 covers 13 residues. This entry belongs to a study of cytomegalovirus exposure and HLA in healthy donors. The PCR was carried out with 60 Vbeta primers and 13 Jbeta primers. Some clones are missing from TCRdb's copy, which holds only in-frame ones; the method was immunoSEQ multiplex PCR. The table gives 30,000 to 50,000 clones; the top ten clones make up approximately 3% of it. Source material: PBMCs. This rearrangement joins TRBV10-2 to TRBJ2-7; tentatively, D is TRBD1 (5 bases). The clonotype was recovered from a woman in her twenties or thirties in good health and CMV-seropositive. This chain's CDR3 is CASSGKGNYEQYF. The CDR3 DNA sequence: TGCGCCAGCAGTGGGAAGGGGAACTACGAGCAGTACTTC.